Sequencing of this TCR beta chain was carried out in a study of T cells in Graves' hyperthyroidism and ophthalmopathy. Authors of the study amplified TCR beta CDR3 regions from RNA transcripts. HTBI primers were employed in a first-round RT-PCR of the TCR CDR3. Each CDR3 protein is one row after TCRdb ran MiXCR on the multiplex PCR reads. Here the sample spans 37,000 or so distinct CDR3 sequences, around 56% being singletons. The CDR3 consists of 12 residues. Trimming stripped 11 bases from V and 8 bases from J, with 18 bases between. Germline CDR1 is ENHRY and CDR2 is SYGVKD. Study-level findings and limits: Blood also contained most expanded thyroid clonotypes above 0.001.

With respect to this clonotype: Its antigen is not known.

The material sequenced was blood. The chain recombines TRBV10-3 with TRBJ1-2; a possible D gene is TRBD1 (5 bases). The sequence was obtained from a man aged 40-55 years with Graves' ophthalmopathy. CDR3 protein: CAGQHPTGGYTF. The CDR3 DNA follows: TGTGCCGGACAACATCCCACGGGGGGCTACACCTTC.